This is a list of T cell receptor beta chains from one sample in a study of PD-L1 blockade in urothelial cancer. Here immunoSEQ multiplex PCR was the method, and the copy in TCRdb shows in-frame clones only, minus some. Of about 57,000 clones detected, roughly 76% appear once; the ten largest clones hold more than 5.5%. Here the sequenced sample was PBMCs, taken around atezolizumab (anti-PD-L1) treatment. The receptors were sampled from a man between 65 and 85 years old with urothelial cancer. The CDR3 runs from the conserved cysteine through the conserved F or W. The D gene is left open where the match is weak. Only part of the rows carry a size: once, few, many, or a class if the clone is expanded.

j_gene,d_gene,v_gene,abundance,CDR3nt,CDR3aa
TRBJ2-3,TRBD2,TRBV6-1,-,TGTGCCAGCAGGACTAGCGGGGGGGGACTAGATACGCAGTATTTT,CASRTSGGGLDTQYF
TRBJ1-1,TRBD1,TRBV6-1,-,TGTGCCAGCAAAGGACAGGTTGGAACTGAAGCTTTCTTT,CASKGQVGTEAFF
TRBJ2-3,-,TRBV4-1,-,TGCGCCAGCAGCCAAGATGCCCTAAAAAGCACAGATACGCAGTATTTT,CASSQDALKSTDTQYF
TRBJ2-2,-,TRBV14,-,TGTGCCAGCAGCCTCCTGCGCGGGGAGCTGTTTTTT,CASSLLRGELFF
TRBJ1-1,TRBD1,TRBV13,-,TGTGCCAGCAGGTTGGGACAGGCCATGAACACTGAAGCTTTCTTT,CASRLGQAMNTEAFF
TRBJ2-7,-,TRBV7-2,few,TGTGCCAGCAGCTCCACCCCTAACGAGCAGTACTTC,CASSSTPNEQYF
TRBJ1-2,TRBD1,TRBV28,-,TGTGCCAGCAGTTCCCAAGGACAGGGAATAGGTGGCTACACCTTC,CASSSQGQGIGGYTF
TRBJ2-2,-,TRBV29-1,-,TGCAGCGTGCGACAGGATAACACCGGGGAGCTGTTTTTT,CSVRQDNTGELFF
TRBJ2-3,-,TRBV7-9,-,TGTGCCAGCAGCTTCAGCGGAAGCACAGATACGCAGTATTTT,CASSFSGSTDTQYF
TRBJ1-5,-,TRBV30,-,TGTGCCTGGAGTGTACTTCGGAATCAGCCCCAGCATTTT,CAWSVLRNQPQHF
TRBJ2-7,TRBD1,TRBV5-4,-,TGTGCCAGCAGCTTGCGGACAGGGAACGAGCAGTACTTC,CASSLRTGNEQYF
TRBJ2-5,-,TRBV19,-,TGTGCCAGTAGTACCAGGGCCCCCTTCCAAGAGACCCAGTACTTC,CASSTRAPFQETQYF
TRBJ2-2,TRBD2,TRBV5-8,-,TGTGCCAGCAGCTCTGGGGGGGGTTCGACCGGGGAGCTGTTTTTT,CASSSGGGSTGELFF
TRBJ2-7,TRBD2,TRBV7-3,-,TGTGCCAGCAGCTTAGGGGGACTAGCGGGAGGTGGGTACGAGCAGTACTTC,CASSLGGLAGGGYEQYF
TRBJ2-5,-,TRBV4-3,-,TGCGCCAGCAGCCAGGTCGGCCAAGGGGCCCAGTACTTC,CASSQVGQGAQYF
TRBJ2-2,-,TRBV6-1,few,TGTGCCAGCAGAGCAGGGAACACCGGGGAGCTGTTTTTT,CASRAGNTGELFF
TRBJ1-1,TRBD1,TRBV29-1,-,TGCAGCGACCACCGACAGGGGAGCACTGAAGCTTTCTTT,CSDHRQGSTEAFF
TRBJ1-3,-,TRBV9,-,TGTGCCAGCAGCGCTGCCCCAGGCACGGGAAACACCATATATTTT,CASSAAPGTGNTIYF
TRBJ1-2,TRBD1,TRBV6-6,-,TGTGCCAGCAGTTCGCAGGGGGGCCGCTATGGCTACACCTTC,CASSSQGGRYGYTF
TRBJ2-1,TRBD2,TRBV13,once,TGTGCCAGCAGCTTAGAGGGACTAGCGGGAACCTACAATGAGCAGTTCTTC,CASSLEGLAGTYNEQFF
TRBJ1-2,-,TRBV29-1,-,TGCAGCGTTGAGCCTCGGGAGAACTATGGCTACACCTTC,CSVEPRENYGYTF
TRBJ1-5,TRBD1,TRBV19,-,TGTGCCAGTAGTGGCACCGGGACAGATAGCAATCAGCCCCAGCATTTT,CASSGTGTDSNQPQHF
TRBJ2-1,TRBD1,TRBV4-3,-,TGCGCCAGCAGCCCCACCGGGACAGAGTACAATGAGCAGTTCTTC,CASSPTGTEYNEQFF
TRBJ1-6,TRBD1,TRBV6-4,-,TGTGCCAGCAGTAGAGACAGGGTAGCCTATAATTCACCCCTCCACTTT,CASSRDRVAYNSPLHF
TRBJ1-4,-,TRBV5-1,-,TGCGCCAGCAGCTCCGGAGTCGGAACTAATGAAAAACTGTTTTTT,CASSSGVGTNEKLFF
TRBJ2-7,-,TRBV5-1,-,TGCGCCAGCAGCGACAGTTTAAGCACCTACGAGCAGTACTTC,CASSDSLSTYEQYF
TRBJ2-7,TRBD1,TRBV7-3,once,TGTGCCAGCAGCTCGTCGGGACAGTACGAGCAGTACTTC,CASSSSGQYEQYF
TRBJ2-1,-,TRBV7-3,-,TGTGCCAGCAGCTTCGGGTCCTATCGGAGTGAGCAGTTCTTC,CASSFGSYRSEQFF
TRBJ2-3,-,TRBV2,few,TGTGCCAGCAGTCCGACAGATACGCAGTATTTT,CASSPTDTQYF
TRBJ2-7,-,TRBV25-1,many,TGTGCCAGCAGTGAATCCAGGGTAGGAGAGCAGTACTTC,CASSESRVGEQYF
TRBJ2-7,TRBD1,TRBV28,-,TGTGCCAGCAGTCGGGACAGGTCCGAGCAGTACTTC,CASSRDRSEQYF
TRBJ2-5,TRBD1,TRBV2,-,TGTGCCAGCAGCGGACAGGCGCTCCAAGAGACCCAGTACTTC,CASSGQALQETQYF
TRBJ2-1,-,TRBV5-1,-,TGCGCCAGCAGCTTGGAAGGTTTGGGCGGGTCCTACAATGAGCAGTTCTTC,CASSLEGLGGSYNEQFF
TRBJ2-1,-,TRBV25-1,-,TGTGCCAGCAGTGGCTTCGGAGTGGAGCAGTTCTTC,CASSGFGVEQFF
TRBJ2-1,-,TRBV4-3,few,TGCGCCAGCAGCCAAGATTGGGGGACACGCTACAATGAGCAGTTCTTC,CASSQDWGTRYNEQFF
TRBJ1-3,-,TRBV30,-,TGTGCCTGGACAACATCACCCTTAGGAAACACCATATATTTT,CAWTTSPLGNTIYF
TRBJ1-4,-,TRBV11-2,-,TGTGCCAGCAGCTTCGGACAGACTGAAAAACTGTTTTTT,CASSFGQTEKLFF
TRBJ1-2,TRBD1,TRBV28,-,TGTGCCAGCAGTCTAACCGGACAGGGAGGCTACACCTTC,CASSLTGQGGYTF
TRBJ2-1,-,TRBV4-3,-,TGCGCCAGCAGCCAAGATTTTTCTAGCGTGAGCTCCTACAATGAGCAGTTCTTC,CASSQDFSSVSSYNEQFF
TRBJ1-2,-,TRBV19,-,TGTGCCAGTAGTAGGAGAGGGGAGGACGGTCCATATGGCTACACCTTC,CASSRRGEDGPYGYTF